This T cell receptor (beta chain) came from a study of cytomegalovirus exposure and HLA in healthy donors. Concerning this clone itself: What it recognizes is unknown. This sample also contains other DNA sequences that code for the same CDR3.

Whole-study findings and limits: Being productive about 87% or about 30% of the time was typical of most TCR beta V segments in an earlier analysis.

V was cut by 2 bases and J by 1 base, with 5 bases left in between. The CDR3 consists of 13 residues. Looked up from germline, CDR1 is SGHTA and CDR2 is FQGNSA. With 60 Vbeta and 13 Jbeta primers, the PCR was carried out. Clones were sequenced by immunoSEQ multiplex PCR, and TCRdb holds only the in-frame ones, with some missing. The sample carries 100,000 to 150,000 clones, roughly 85% recorded once. The sample consisted of PBMCs. The chain joins TRBV7-2 to TRBJ2-5, with D unclear. This receptor was identified in a man aged 40-49 years in good health and CMV-seronegative. CDR3 loop: CASSLRVQETQYF. CDR3 nucleotides: TGTGCCAGCAGCTTACGTGTCCAAGAGACCCAGTACTTC.